These 13 T cell receptor beta chains originate from one sample sequenced in a study of beta chain features in type 1 diabetes. Whole-study findings and limits: Shortening that was moderate but significant affected the TCRB CDR3s of Type 1 diabetes patients in all four CD4+ subsets.

Every isolated RNA sample was fully reverse transcribed, so sequencing captured expressed TCRB transcripts. The protocol was immunoSEQ multiplex PCR, while the TCRdb copy is restricted to in-frame clones and leaves out a portion. In the table there are roughly 150,000 clones, more than 60% of which are singletons. No antigen has been assigned to these receptors. Sequenced sample: naive CD4+ T cells from blood. The origin of the receptors is a man younger than 45 with type 1 diabetes.

In its sample, this clone was seen a few times. This chain uses TRBV7-9 with TRBJ1-2; 8 nucleotides line up with TRBD1. Trimming cost V 0 bases and J 6 bases; bases outside gene matches: 3. The germline gives CDR1 SEHNR, CDR2 FQNEAQ (reference sequence). The CDR3 is 14 residues long. CDR3 coding DNA: TGTGCCAGCAGCTTAGCGGACAGGGCACATGGCTACACCTTC. Its translation: CASSLADRAHGYTF. The full variable domain, completed using reference TRBV7-9 and TRBJ1-2, is DTGVSQNPRHKITKRGQNVTFRCDPISEHNRLYWYRQTLGQGPEFLTYFQNEAQLEKSRLLSDRFSAERPKGSFSTLEIQRTEQGDSAMYLCASSLADRAHGYTFGSGTRLTVV.

V and J are TRBV10-2 and TRBJ1-2, with D maybe TRBD1 (5 bases). Trimming cost V 5 bases and J 0 bases, with 10 bases left between them. The CDR3 sequence is 14 residues long. Per the germline V gene, CDR1 is WSHSY and CDR2 is SAAADI. The CDR3 loop is CASSRGGANYGYTF. As DNA, the CDR3 is TGCGCCAGCAGTCGGGGCGGCGCTAACTATGGCTACACCTTC.

This chain uses TRBV9 with TRBJ2-7; TRBD1 matches 8 bases. The CDR3 has 14 amino acids. Germline CDR1 is SGDLS and CDR2 is YYNGEE. J lost 3 bases, V lost 0 bases, and 2 bases had no gene match. CDR3 protein: CASSVDGQGYEQYF. The CDR3 DNA sequence: TGTGCCAGCAGCGTAGATGGACAGGGCTACGAGCAGTACTTC.

This chain links TRBV5-4 with TRBJ2-3; D possibly corresponds to TRBD1 (6 bases). CDR1 and CDR2 (germline): SGHNT, YYREEE (reference sequence). The CDR3 has 15 amino acids. Trimming removed 0 bases from V and 6 bases from J, with 14 bases in between. CDR3 in DNA: TGTGCCAGCAGCTTGGACCCTTCTAGGGGGGATACGCAGTATTTT. It specifies CASSLDPSRGDTQYF.

This chain links TRBV10-3 with TRBJ2-6; D tentatively fits TRBD1 or TRBD2 (6 bases each). Germline V gene data show CDR1 as ENHRY and CDR2 as SYGVKD. Trimming shortened V by 8 bases and J by 2 bases, and 13 bases separated the two germline ends. The length of the CDR3 is 15 residues. The CDR3 spells CAIGRGLAGANVLTF. CDR3 sequence (DNA): TGTGCCATCGGACGGGGGCTCGCTGGGGCCAACGTCCTGACTTTC.

This clone appeared a few times. The chain joins TRBV10-3 to TRBJ2-3; tentative D call: TRBD1 (6 bases). V shed 5 bases and J shed 0 bases, with 15 bases lying between them. The germline gives CDR1 ENHRY, CDR2 SYGVKD. The CDR3 loop spans 16 amino acids. CDR3 nucleotides: TGTGCCATCAGTCCTCGACAGGAGCCGAGCACAGATACGCAGTATTTT. Amino acids: CAISPRQEPSTDTQYF.

The chain links TRBV18 to TRBJ2-7, with D possibly being TRBD1 (6 bases). V lost 0 bases and J lost 6, with 15 bases in between. The V gene's germline CDR1 is KGHSH and CDR2 LQKENI. The CDR3 loop spans 15 amino acids. For the CDR3, the DNA is TGTGCCAGCTCACCACCGTCGCAGCAGGGGTTCGAGCAGTACTTC. This codes for CASSPPSQQGFEQYF.

The rearrangement uses TRBV29-1 and TRBJ1-2; tentative D call: TRBD1 (5 bases). Trimming stripped 3 bases from V and 3 bases from J, with 14 bases between. Germline CDR1 reads SQVTM; CDR2 reads ANQGSEA. The CDR3 is made up of 14 amino acids. For the CDR3, the DNA is TGCAGCGTTGAGAGTAGGGGCAGGGACTATGGCTACACCTTC. This codes for CSVESRGRDYGYTF.

The V and J genes are TRBV7-9 and TRBJ1-3; perhaps TRBD1 as D (5 bases). Looked up from germline, CDR1 is SEHNR and CDR2 is FQNEAQ (reference sequence). V lost 5 bases and J 1 base, leaving 9 bases between the germline ends. This CDR3 region has 14 residues. CDR3 residues: CASSPQGSGNTIYF. DNA for the CDR3: TGTGCCAGCAGCCCCCAGGGATCTGGAAACACCATATATTTT.

The rearrangement links TRBV5-4 to TRBJ2-5; no reliable D call. CDR3 length: 15 residues. Germline CDR1 reads SGHNT; CDR2 reads YYREEE (reference sequence). V lost 3 bases to trimming and J lost 3 bases, with 15 bases between them. The CDR3 nucleotides read TGTGCCAGCAGCTCCAAGTCGGGCCCTGAAGAGACCCAGTACTTC. This translates into CASSSKSGPEETQYF.

This clone came up a few times. This rearrangement joins TRBV7-2 to TRBJ2-5; 7 bases are a match to TRBD2. Germline CDR1 and CDR2: SGHTA and FQGNSA. There are 13 residues in the CDR3. J lost 3 bases, V lost 5 bases, and 3 bases had no gene match. The CDR3 is CASSTLAEETQYF. DNA for the CDR3: TGTGCCAGCAGCACGCTAGCGGAAGAGACCCAGTACTTC.

In DNA form, the CDR3 reads TGTGCCAGCAGCTTAGGGTTAGCAAGCGATACGCAGTATTTT. Amino acids: CASSLGLASDTQYF. This sequence joins TRBV7-2 and TRBJ2-3; D is undetermined. The germline CDR1 and CDR2 sequences are SGHTA and FQGNSA. The V end was cut by 1 base, the J end by 6 bases, with 11 bases between. This CDR3 region has 14 residues.

This chain links TRBV7-6 with TRBJ2-3, with TRBD2 as a possible D gene (6 bases). The CDR3 is 14 residues long. V lost 5 bases, J lost 5 bases, and 14 bases lay in between. Germline loops: CDR1 SGHVS, CDR2 FNYEAQ. DNA for the CDR3: TGTGCCAGCAGCCCCGTGGGGGGAGGAGATACGCAGTATTTT. Translating it yields CASSPVGGGDTQYF.